This T cell receptor beta chain was recorded in a study of Graves' ophthalmopathy and Graves' hyperthyroidism. Study context: The collection of peripheral blood took place at initial diagnosis, before any treatment. Findings and caveats of the study: Ophthalmopathy progression prediction by the model yielded a sensitivity of 55% to 71% and a specificity of nearly 75%.

Turning to this clonotype: What it binds is not known.

Trimming removed 5 bases from V and 3 bases from J; junction bases left unmatched: 3. The V gene's germline CDR1 is MNHNY and CDR2 SVGAGI (reference sequence). This CDR3 region has 14 residues. From RNA, the CDR3 regions of TCR beta chains were amplified and sequenced. An initial RT-PCR round employing HTBI primers preceded a second-round multiplex PCR. TCRdb recomputed calls from the multiplex PCR reads with MiXCR, one row per CDR3 protein. The sample records around 670,000 distinct CDR3 sequences, about 44% being singletons. This receptor was obtained from an adult man with Graves' ophthalmopathy. The sample was peripheral blood. V gene TRBV6-6 combines with J gene TRBJ1-2; 10 positions agree with TRBD1. In DNA, the CDR3 is TGTGCCAGCAGTAAAGGGACAGGGGACTATGGCTACACCTTC. It yields the protein CASSKGTGDYGYTF.